What follows is one T cell receptor (beta chain) and its context. Its specificity is unknown. These data belong to a study of T cells in tumors after PD-1 blockade. Study details: Patients had no prior checkpoint blockade, systemic immunosuppressants, or anti-cancer therapy within 4 weeks. On average, tumor samples gave around 25,000 TCR templates and roughly 6,000 unique clonotypes. A subset received ongoing vismodegib 150 mg daily alongside anti-PD-1 therapy. Study observations and caveats: Most post-therapy expanded exhausted CD8+ clones were new, undetected before treatment.

TCRdb's copy holds only in-frame clones and misses some; the assay was immunoSEQ multiplex PCR. The sample contains more than 6,500 clones, 60% to 80% of which appear only once. This receptor was obtained from a human donor with basal cell carcinoma. The sample consisted of tumor tissue, taken after anti-PD-1 treatment.

The CDR3 spells CASRSTGGAGGELFF. The CDR3 coding sequence is TGTGCCAGCAGATCTACAGGGGGCGCCGGCGGGGAGCTGTTTTTT. The rearrangement links TRBV7-9 to TRBJ2-2, with 9 bases matching TRBD1. This CDR3 spans 15 amino acids. The germline V gene encodes CDR1 SEHNR and CDR2 FQNEAQ (reference sequence). The V segment lost 6 bases and the J segment 7 bases; nucleotides outside the gene matches: 9.